This T cell receptor (beta chain) was profiled in a study of blood T cells in healthy people across ages. A remark on this clonotype: The antigen is not known.

Study-level findings and limits: TCR beta diversity, measured per million T cells, fell in a roughly linear way with age.

The use of a sample-barcoded 5' primer and a J-beta primer mix characterized a second PCR of roughly 6 to 11 cycles. TCRdb ran MiXCR on the 5' RACE reads and lists one entry per CDR3 protein. The sample carries 800,000 or so distinct CDR3 sequences, around two thirds recorded once. Sequencing input: blood. The TCR was taken from a man aged 25-45 years in good health.

In nucleotides, the CDR3 is TGCAGTGCTCCCGGGGCGGTAGCGGGATACAATGAGCAGTTCTTC. It translates to CSAPGAVAGYNEQFF. The chain links TRBV20-1 to TRBJ2-1; 8 bases align to TRBD2. Trimming took 5 bases from V and 4 from J; bases not matched to a gene: 10. The CDR3 has 15 amino acids. In germline, CDR1 is DFQATT, CDR2 SNEGSKA (reference sequence).